These T cell receptor beta chains were read from a single sample in a study of blood T cell repertoires in COVID-19. Generated by immunoSEQ multiplex PCR, the TCRdb table keeps only in-frame clones and is missing some. The data contain some 73,000 clones, more than 65% of them singletons. The sequenced sample consisted of peripheral blood. The source of these receptors is a human donor in a cohort sampled during active COVID-19. Both conserved end residues are part of each CDR3. Fields, in order: D gene, clone size, V gene, J gene, CDR3 DNA, CDR3 protein. A D gene is named only where the DNA matches it firmly. Only part of the rows carry a size: once, few, many, or a class if the clone is expanded.

>TRBD1|-|TRBV25-1|TRBJ2-2
TGTGCCAGCAGTATCCCCACTCGCAGGGGGCTAGACACCGGGGAGCTGTTTTTT
CASSIPTRRGLDTGELFF
>-|-|TRBV10-3|TRBJ1-5
TGTGCCATCAGCCGGGACAAGTATAGCAATCAGCCCCAGCATTTT
CAISRDKYSNQPQHF
>-|-|TRBV9|TRBJ2-3
TGTGCCAGCAGCGTAGGGGGCGCAGAGACAGATACGCAGTATTTT
CASSVGGAETDTQYF
>-|-|TRBV9|TRBJ2-3
TGTGCCAGCAGCGTAGTGGCGGGAACAGATACGCAGTATTTT
CASSVVAGTDTQYF
>-|once|TRBV6-1|TRBJ1-1
TGTGCCAGCAGTGAAGCGCACCCTAAGGGGATGAACACTGAAGCTTTCTTT
CASSEAHPKGMNTEAFF
>TRBD2|-|TRBV7-2|TRBJ2-7
TGTGCCAGCAGCCCCCGGACTAGGGATTACGAGCAGTACTTC
CASSPRTRDYEQYF
>TRBD1|-|TRBV11-2|TRBJ1-4
TGTGCCAGCAGCCCGGGGACAGGGCCGTTCTTT
CASSPGTGPFF
>-|-|TRBV29-1|TRBJ2-7
TGCAGCGTCTTAGGGGGGGAAAGGGGGTCGACCTACGAGCAGTACTTC
CSVLGGERGSTYEQYF
>TRBD2|-|TRBV29-1|TRBJ2-5
TGCAGCGCCTATGACTATAGCGGGGGTAGAGAGACCCAGTACTTC
CSAYDYSGGRETQYF
>-|once|TRBV12-3/TRBV12-4|TRBJ2-1
TGTGCCAGCAGTTTGAGTACTAGAGATGAGCAGTTCTTC
CASSLSTRDEQFF
>-|-|TRBV12-3/TRBV12-4|TRBJ1-1
TGTGCCAGCCGCCCCTTTAGGAACACTGAAGCTTTCTTT
CASRPFRNTEAFF
>-|-|TRBV5-5|TRBJ2-7
TGTGCCAGCAGCGTCGCGACAGTTTACGAGCAGTACTTC
CASSVATVYEQYF
>TRBD2|-|TRBV7-9|TRBJ2-1
TGTGCCAGCAGCGGGGGGGCCTACAATGAGCAGTTCTTC
CASSGGAYNEQFF
>-|few|TRBV6-2/TRBV6-3|TRBJ1-1
TGTGCCAGCAGTTACTGGAGGAACACTGAAGCTTTCTTT
CASSYWRNTEAFF
>-|once|TRBV6-2/TRBV6-3|TRBJ2-5
TGTGCCAGCAGTTACTCTCCGGGACTCCTACAAGAGACCCAGTACTTC
CASSYSPGLLQETQYF
>TRBD1|-|TRBV11-2|TRBJ2-2
TGTGCCAGCAGACCTACAGGGGCACGCACCGGGGAGCTGTTTTTT
CASRPTGARTGELFF
>-|-|TRBV6-2/TRBV6-3|TRBJ1-1
TGTGCCAGCAGTTACCCGGGGGTTGAAGCTTTCTTT
CASSYPGVEAFF
>TRBD2|-|TRBV4-1|TRBJ2-2
TGCGCCAGCAGCCAAGATCCCCTAGCGGGGGGAAACGCGGATACCGGGGAGCTGTTTTTT
CASSQDPLAGGNADTGELFF
>TRBD1|-|TRBV10-2|TRBJ2-2
TGCGCCAGCAGTAACACAGGGGGGAGGACCGGGGAGCTGTTTTTT
CASSNTGGRTGELFF
>TRBD1|-|TRBV5-1|TRBJ2-7
TGCGCCAGCAGCTTGGCGGGGACAGGGACGCCCTACGAGCAGTACTTC
CASSLAGTGTPYEQYF